This is a list of T cell receptor beta chains from one sample in a study of blood T cell repertoires in COVID-19. The assay was immunoSEQ multiplex PCR, and TCRdb's table has in-frame clones only and misses some. The data show about 160,000 clones, 87% seen once. Sequenced sample: PBMCs or T cells enriched from blood (not recorded which). These receptors came from a woman aged 40 to 50 who had been exposed to COVID-19. Both conserved end residues are part of each CDR3. The order of the fields is J gene, D gene, V gene, clone size, CDR3 protein. D genes are given only for firm matches. Clone size is not always given. Where it is, it says once, few, many or a class for expanded clones.

>TRBJ2-2|TRBD2|TRBV28|once
CASRIAGGLLTGELFF
>TRBJ1-6|TRBD1|TRBV25-1|-
CASAWDSGSPLHF
>TRBJ2-1|-|TRBV4-3|-
CASSQVPDGSGEQFF
>TRBJ1-2|-|TRBV2|-
CASSEGRLPNYGYTF
>TRBJ2-6|TRBD1|TRBV10-3|-
CAIRGQGRDPSGANVLTF
>TRBJ2-7|-|TRBV10-3|-
CAISESGDYYEQYF
>TRBJ2-7|-|TRBV5-6|-
CASNTQLVSEQYF
>TRBJ1-2|TRBD1|TRBV19|-
CASSTTGGDGYTF
>TRBJ1-2|-|TRBV11-2|-
CASRPIGRAGANYGYTF
>TRBJ2-1|TRBD1|TRBV2|-
CASSLDREPYNEQFF
>TRBJ1-1|-|TRBV5-5|few
CASSLSGYGEAFF
>TRBJ2-2|-|TRBV2|-
CAISPESTDTGELFF
>TRBJ1-3|-|TRBV5-1|-
CASSYSGDSGNTIYF
>TRBJ1-4|-|TRBV12-5|few
CASGLERGGKLFF
>TRBJ2-3|TRBD1|TRBV5-1|-
CASSFRDSSTDTQYF
>TRBJ1-2|TRBD1|TRBV5-1|-
CASSPGQLIYGYTF